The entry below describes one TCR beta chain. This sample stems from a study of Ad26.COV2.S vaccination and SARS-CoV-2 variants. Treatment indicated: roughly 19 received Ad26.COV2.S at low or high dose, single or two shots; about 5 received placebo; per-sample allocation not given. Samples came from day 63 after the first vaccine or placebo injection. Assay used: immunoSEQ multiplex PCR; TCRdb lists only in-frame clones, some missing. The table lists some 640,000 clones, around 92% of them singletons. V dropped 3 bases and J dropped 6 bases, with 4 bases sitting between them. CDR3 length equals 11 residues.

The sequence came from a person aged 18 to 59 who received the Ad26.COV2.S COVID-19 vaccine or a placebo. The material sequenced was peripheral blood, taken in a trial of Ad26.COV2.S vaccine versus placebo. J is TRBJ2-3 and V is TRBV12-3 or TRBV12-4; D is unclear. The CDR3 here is CASSFRDTQYF. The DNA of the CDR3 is TGTGCCAGCAGTTTCCGGGATACGCAGTATTTT.